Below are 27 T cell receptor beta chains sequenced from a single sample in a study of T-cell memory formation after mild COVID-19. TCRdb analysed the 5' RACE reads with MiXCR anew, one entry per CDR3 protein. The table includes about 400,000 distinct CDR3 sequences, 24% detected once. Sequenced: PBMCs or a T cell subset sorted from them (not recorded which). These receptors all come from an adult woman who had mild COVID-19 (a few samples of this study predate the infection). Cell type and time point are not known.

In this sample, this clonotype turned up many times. The CDR3 DNA reads TGTACCACCGAAGACGCACCCGCTGGCAATGAGCAGTTCTTC. Its translation: CTTEDAPAGNEQFF. V gene TRBV10-3 combines with J gene TRBJ2-1, with unresolved D. The CDR3 length is 14 residues. CDR1 is ENHRY and CDR2 is SYGVKD in the germline V gene.

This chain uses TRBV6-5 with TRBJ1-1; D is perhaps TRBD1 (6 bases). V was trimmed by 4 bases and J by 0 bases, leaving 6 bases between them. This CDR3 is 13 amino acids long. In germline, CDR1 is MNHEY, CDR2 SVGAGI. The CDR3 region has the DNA TGTGCCAGCAGTTGGGACATGAACACTGAAGCTTTCTTT. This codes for CASSWDMNTEAFF.

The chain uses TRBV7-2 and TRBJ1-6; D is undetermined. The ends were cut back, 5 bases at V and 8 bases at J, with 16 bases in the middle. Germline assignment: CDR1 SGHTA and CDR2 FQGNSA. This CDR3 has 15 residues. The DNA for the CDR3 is TGTGCCAGCAGCCTGACCTACGACGGACATTCACCCCTCCACTTT. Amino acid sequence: CASSLTYDGHSPLHF.

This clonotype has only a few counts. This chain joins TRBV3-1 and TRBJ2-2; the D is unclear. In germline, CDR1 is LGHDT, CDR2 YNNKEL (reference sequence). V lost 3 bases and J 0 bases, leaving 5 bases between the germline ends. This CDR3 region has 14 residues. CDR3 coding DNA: TGTGCCAGCAGCCAGGGATCGAACACCGGGGAGCTGTTTTTT. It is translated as CASSQGSNTGELFF.

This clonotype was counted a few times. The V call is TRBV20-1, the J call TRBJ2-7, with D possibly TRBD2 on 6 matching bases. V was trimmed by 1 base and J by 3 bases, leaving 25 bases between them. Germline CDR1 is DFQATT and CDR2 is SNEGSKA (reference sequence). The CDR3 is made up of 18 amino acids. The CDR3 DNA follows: TGCAGTGCTAGAGGCTTTGGGCGAAGCGGGTCAGACAACTACGAGCAGTACTTC. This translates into CSARGFGRSGSDNYEQYF.

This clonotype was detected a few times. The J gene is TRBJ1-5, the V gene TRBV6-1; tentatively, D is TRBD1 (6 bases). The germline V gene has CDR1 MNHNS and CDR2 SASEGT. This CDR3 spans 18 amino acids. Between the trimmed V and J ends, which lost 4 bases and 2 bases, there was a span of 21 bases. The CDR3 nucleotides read TGTGCCAGCAGTGGGAGGGGGATTCTGGCCTCTGGCAATCAGCCCCAGCATTTT. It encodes CASSGRGILASGNQPQHF.

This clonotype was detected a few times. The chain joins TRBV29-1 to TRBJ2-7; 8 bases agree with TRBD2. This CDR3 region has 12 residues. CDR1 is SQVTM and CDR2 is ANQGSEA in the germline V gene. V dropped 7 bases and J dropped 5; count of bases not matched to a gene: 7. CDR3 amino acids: CSAVRGGDEQYF. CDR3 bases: TGCAGCGCCGTACGGGGGGGCGACGAGCAGTACTTC.

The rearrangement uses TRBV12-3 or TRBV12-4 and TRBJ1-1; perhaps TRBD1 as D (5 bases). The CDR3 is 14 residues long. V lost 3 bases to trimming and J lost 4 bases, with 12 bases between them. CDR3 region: CASSFGGPGTEAFF. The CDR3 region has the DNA TGTGCCAGCAGTTTTGGGGGTCCCGGCACTGAAGCTTTCTTT.

In nucleotides, the CDR3 is TGCAGCGTTGAAAGAGCGGGAAGCCCCGGGGAGCTGTTTTTT. This gives the protein CSVERAGSPGELFF. The V gene is TRBV29-1, the J gene TRBJ2-2; 7 bases are a match to TRBD2. Per germline, CDR1 SQVTM and CDR2 ANQGSEA. Trimming at V came to 2 bases and at J to 6 bases, leaving 6 bases not matched to a gene. The CDR3 consists of 14 residues.

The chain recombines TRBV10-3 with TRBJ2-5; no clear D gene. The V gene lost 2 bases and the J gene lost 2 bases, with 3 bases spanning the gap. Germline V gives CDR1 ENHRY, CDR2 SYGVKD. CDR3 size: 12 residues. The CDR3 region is CAISERQETQYF. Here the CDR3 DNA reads TGTGCCATCAGTGAGAGACAAGAGACCCAGTACTTC.

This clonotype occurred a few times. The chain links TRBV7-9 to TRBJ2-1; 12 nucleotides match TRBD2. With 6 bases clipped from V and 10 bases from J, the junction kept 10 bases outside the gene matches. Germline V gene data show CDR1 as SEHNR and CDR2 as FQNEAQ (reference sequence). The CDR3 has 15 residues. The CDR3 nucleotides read TGTGCCAGCAGGCCTGGACTAGCGGGGACCGGGGAGCAGTTCTTC. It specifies CASRPGLAGTGEQFF.

CDR3 nucleotides: TGTGCCAGCAGCTTACTACGGGACGCGCTCTCTGGGGCCAACGTCCTGACTTTC. Translated: CASSLLRDALSGANVLTF. The rearrangement joins TRBV11-3 to TRBJ2-6; D may correspond to TRBD1 or TRBD2 (5 bases each). The CDR3 contains 18 residues. With 2 bases removed from V and 0 bases from J, the gap between germline ends came to 14 bases. The germline V gene has CDR1 SGHNT and CDR2 YENEEA.

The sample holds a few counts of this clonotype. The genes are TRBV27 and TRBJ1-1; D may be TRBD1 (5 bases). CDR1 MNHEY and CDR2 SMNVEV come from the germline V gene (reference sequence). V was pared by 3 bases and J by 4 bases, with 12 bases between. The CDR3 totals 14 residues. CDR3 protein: CASSLGGVSTEAFF. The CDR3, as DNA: TGTGCCAGCAGTTTGGGGGGTGTGAGCACTGAAGCTTTCTTT.

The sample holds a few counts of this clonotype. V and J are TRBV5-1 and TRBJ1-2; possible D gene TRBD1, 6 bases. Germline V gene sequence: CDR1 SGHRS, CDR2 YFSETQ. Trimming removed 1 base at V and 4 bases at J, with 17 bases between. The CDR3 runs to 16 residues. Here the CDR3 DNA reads TGCGCCAGCAGCTTGTCGGGCAGGGGAGTACTCTATGGCTACACCTTC. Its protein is CASSLSGRGVLYGYTF. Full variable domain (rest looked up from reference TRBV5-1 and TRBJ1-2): KAGVTQTPRYLIKTRGQQVTLSCSPISGHRSVSWYQQTPGQGLQFLFEYFSETQRNKGNFPGRFSGRQFSNSRSEMNVSTLELGDSALYLCASSLSGRGVLYGYTFGSGTRLTVV.

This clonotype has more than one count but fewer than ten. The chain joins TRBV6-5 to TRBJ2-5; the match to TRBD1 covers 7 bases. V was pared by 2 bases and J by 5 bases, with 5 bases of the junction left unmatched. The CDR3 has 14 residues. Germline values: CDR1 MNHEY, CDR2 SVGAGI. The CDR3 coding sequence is TGTGCCAGCAGTTACGAGGGGGCAGGGGAGACCCAGTACTTC. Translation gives CASSYEGAGETQYF.

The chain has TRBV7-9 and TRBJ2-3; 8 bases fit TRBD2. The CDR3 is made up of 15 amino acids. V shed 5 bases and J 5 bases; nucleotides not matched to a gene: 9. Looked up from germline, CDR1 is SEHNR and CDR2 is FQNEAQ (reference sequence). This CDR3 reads CASSHTGLEGDTQYF. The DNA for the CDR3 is TGTGCCAGCAGCCATACGGGACTAGAGGGAGATACGCAGTATTTT.

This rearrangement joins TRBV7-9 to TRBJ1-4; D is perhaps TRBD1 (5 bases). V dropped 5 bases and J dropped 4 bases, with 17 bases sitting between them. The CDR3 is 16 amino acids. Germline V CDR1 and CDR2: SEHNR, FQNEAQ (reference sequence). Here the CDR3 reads CASSPLGAGDNEKLFF. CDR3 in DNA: TGTGCCAGCAGCCCCCTGGGCGCGGGGGATAATGAAAAACTGTTTTTT.

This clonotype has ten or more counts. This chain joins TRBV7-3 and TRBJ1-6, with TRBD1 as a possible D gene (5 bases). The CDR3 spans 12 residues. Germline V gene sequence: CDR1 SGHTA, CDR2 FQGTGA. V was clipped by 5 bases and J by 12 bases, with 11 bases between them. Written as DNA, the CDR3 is TGTGCCAGCAGCGCCGCGGGGGGACCCCTCCACTTT. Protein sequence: CASSAAGGPLHF.

The CDR3 loop reads CASSIIWSELFF. The CDR3 nucleotides read TGTGCCAGTAGTATTATCTGGAGCGAGCTGTTTTTT. The chain combines TRBV19 with TRBJ2-2; D is unclear. This CDR3 spans 12 amino acids. V lost 3 bases and J 11 bases, leaving 10 bases between the germline ends. Germline CDR1 and CDR2: LNHDA and SQIVND (reference sequence). The whole variable domain, filled in from reference TRBV19 and TRBJ2-2, reads DGGITQSPKYLFRKEGQNVTLSCEQNLNHDAMYWYRQDPGQGLRLIYYSQIVNDFQKGDIAEGYSVSREKKESFPLTVTSAQKNPTAFYLCASSIIWSELFFGEGSRLTVL.

CDR3 loop: CASSLRTGANTEAFF. CDR3 sequence (DNA): TGCGCCAGCAGCTTAAGGACAGGGGCAAACACTGAAGCTTTCTTT. This chain connects TRBV5-1 to TRBJ1-1; 9 bases fit TRBD1. Trimming removed 2 bases from V and 2 bases from J; junction bases left unmatched: 4. The CDR3 totals 15 residues. CDR1 is SGHRS and CDR2 is YFSETQ in the germline V gene.

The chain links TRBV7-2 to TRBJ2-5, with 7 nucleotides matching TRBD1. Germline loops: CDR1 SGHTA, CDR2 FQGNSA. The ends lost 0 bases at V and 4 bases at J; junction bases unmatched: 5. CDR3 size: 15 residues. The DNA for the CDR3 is TGTGCCAGCAGCTTAGCGAGGAGACAGGGAGAGACCCAGTACTTC. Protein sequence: CASSLARRQGETQYF.

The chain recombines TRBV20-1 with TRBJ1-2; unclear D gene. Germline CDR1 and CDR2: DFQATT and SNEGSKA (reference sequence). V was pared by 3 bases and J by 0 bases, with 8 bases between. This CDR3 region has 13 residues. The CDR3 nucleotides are TGCAGTGCTAGGGGATTTGCTAACTATGGCTACACCTTC. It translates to CSARGFANYGYTF.

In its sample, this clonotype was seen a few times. CDR3 in DNA: TGTGCCACCAGTGACTCTACTCCGGGACAGTTGGGGAATCAGCCCCAGCATTTT. It translates to CATSDSTPGQLGNQPQHF. The chain joins TRBV24-1 to TRBJ1-5; 7 bases line up with TRBD1. Germline loops: CDR1 KGHDR, CDR2 SFDVKD. CDR3 length: 18 amino acids. The V segment lost 4 bases and the J segment 4 bases; nucleotides outside the gene matches: 15.

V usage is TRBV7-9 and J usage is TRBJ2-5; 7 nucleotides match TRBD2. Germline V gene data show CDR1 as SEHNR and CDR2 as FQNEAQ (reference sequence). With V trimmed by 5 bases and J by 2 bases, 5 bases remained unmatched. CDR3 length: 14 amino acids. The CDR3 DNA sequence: TGTGCCAGCAGCACCAGCGGGGAGCAAGAGACCCAGTACTTC. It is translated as CASSTSGEQETQYF.

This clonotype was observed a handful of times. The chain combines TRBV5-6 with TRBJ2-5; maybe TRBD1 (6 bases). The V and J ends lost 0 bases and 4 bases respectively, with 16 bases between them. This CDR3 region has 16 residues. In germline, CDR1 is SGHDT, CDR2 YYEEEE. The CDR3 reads CASSLDQWGLVETQYF. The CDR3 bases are TGTGCCAGCAGCTTGGATCAATGGGGGCTAGTAGAGACCCAGTACTTC.

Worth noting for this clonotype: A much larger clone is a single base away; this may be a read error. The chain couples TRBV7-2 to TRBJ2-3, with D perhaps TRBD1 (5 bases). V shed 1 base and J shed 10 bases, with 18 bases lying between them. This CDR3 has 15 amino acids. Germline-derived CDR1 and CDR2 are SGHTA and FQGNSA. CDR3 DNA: TGTGCCAGCAGCTTAGTTGGTCAGGGAAGCAGTCCGCAGTATTTT. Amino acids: CASSLVGQGSSPQYF.

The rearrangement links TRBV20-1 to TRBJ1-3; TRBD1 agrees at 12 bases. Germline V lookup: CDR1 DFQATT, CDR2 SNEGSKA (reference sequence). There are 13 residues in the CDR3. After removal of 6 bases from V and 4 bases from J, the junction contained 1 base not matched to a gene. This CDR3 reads CSAGQGAGNTIYF. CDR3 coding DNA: TGCAGTGCGGGACAGGGGGCCGGAAACACCATATATTTT.